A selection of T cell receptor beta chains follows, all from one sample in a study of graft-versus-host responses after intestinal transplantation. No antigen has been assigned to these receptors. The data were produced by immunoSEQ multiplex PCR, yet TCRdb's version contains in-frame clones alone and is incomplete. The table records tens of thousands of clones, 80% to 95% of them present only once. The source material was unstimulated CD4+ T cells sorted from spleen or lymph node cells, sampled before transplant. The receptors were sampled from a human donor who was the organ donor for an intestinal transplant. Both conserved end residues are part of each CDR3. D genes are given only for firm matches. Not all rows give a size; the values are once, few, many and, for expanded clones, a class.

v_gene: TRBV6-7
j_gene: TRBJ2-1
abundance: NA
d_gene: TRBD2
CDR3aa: CASSYRGLALNEQFF
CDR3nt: TGTGCCAGCAGTTACAGGGGACTAGCGTTAAATGAGCAGTTCTTC

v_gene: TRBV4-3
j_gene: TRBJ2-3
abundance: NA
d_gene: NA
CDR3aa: CASSLLRRDTQYF
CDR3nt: TGCGCCAGCAGCCTCCTAAGGAGAGATACGCAGTATTTT

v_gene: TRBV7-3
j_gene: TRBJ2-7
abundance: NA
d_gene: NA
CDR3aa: CASSLTGGYEQYF
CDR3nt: TGTGCCAGCAGCTTAACAGGGGGCTACGAGCAGTACTTC

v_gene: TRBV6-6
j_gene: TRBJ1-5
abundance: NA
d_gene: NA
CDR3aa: CASIPHQPQHF
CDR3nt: TGTGCCAGCATACCCCATCAGCCCCAGCATTTT

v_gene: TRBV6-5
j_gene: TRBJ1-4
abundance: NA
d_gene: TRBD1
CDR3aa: CASRSQGAGEKLFF
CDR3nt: TGTGCCAGCAGATCGCAGGGGGCGGGTGAAAAACTGTTTTTT

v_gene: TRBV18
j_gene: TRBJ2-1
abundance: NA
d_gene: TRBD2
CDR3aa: CASSPRTSGRADEQFF
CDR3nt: TGTGCCAGCTCCCCCAGGACTAGCGGGAGGGCCGATGAGCAGTTCTTC

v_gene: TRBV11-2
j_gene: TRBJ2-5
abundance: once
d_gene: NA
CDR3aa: CASSLVDFQETQYF
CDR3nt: TGTGCCAGCAGCTTAGTGGACTTCCAAGAGACCCAGTACTTC

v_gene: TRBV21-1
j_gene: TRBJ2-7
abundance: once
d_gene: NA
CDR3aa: CASSKVSGSGLYEQYF
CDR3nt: TGTGCCAGCAGCAAAGTATCGGGGAGCGGGCTCTACGAGCAGTACTTC

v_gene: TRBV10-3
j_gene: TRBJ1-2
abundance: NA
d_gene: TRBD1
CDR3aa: CAISESGQGNYGYTF
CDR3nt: TGTGCCATCAGTGAGTCGGGACAGGGTAACTATGGCTACACCTTC

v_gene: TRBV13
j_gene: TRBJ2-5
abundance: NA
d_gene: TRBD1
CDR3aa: CASSYGTAYQETQYF
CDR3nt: TGTGCCAGCAGCTACGGGACAGCGTACCAAGAGACCCAGTACTTC

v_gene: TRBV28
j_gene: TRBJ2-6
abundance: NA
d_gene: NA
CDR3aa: CASLPLGRSGANVLTF
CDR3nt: TGTGCCAGCCTACCCCTGGGTAGGTCTGGGGCCAACGTCCTGACTTTC

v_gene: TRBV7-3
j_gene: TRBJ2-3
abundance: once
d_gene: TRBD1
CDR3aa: CASSLTYGQGTDTQYF
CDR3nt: TGTGCCAGCAGCTTAACCTACGGACAGGGCACAGATACGCAGTATTTT

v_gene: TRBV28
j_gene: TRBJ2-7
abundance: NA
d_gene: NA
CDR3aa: CASSLSWGPRYEQYF
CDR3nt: TGTGCCAGCAGTTTAAGCTGGGGACCACGATACGAGCAGTACTTC

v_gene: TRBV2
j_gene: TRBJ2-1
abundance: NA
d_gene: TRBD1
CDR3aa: CASRGQGGYNEQFF
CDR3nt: TGTGCCAGCAGGGGACAGGGAGGCTACAATGAGCAGTTCTTC

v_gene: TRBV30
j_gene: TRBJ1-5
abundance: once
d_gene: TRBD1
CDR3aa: CAWSLDRGNQPQHF
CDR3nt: TGTGCCTGGAGTTTGGACAGGGGCAATCAGCCCCAGCATTTT

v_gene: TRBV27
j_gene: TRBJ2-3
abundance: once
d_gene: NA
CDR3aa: CASSNKSGPLLTDTQYF
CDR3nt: TGTGCCAGCAGTAACAAAAGCGGGCCCCTTCTCACAGATACGCAGTATTTT

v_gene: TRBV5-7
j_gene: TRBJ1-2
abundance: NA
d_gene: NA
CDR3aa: CASSSDRGGNYGYTF
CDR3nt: TGTGCCAGCAGCTCAGATAGGGGGGGGAACTATGGCTACACCTTC

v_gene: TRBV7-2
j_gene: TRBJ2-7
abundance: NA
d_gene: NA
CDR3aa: CASSFLEYYEQYF
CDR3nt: TGTGCCAGCAGCTTTTTGGAATACTACGAGCAGTACTTC

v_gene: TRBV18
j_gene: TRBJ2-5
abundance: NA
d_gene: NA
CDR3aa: CASSPPGLQETQYF
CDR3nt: TGTGCCAGCTCACCACCGGGGCTCCAAGAGACCCAGTACTTC

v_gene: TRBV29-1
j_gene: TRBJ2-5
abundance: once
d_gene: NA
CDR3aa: CSVERRYEETRYF
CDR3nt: TGCAGCGTTGAACGGAGGTATGAAGAGACCCGGTACTTC

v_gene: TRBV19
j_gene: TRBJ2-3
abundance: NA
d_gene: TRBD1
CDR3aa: CASRQRTGPTDTQYF
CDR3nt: TGTGCCAGTAGGCAGAGGACAGGGCCTACAGATACGCAGTATTTT

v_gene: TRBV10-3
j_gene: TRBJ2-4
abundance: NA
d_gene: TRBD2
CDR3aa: CAIRGEGGKNIQYF
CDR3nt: TGTGCCATCAGGGGGGAGGGAGGCAAAAACATTCAGTACTTC

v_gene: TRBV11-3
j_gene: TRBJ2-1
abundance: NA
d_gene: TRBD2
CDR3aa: CASSLGLARNDEQFF
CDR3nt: TGTGCCAGCAGCCTCGGACTAGCCCGAAACGATGAGCAGTTCTTC

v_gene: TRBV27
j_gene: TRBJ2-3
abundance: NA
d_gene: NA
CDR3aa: CASSLVGSRGDTQYF
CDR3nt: TGTGCCAGCAGTTTGGTGGGGTCCAGGGGTGATACGCAGTATTTT

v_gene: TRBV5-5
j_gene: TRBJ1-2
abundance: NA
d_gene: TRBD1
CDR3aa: CASSWNRDSNYGYTF
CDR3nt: TGTGCCAGCAGCTGGAACCGGGACAGCAACTATGGCTACACCTTC

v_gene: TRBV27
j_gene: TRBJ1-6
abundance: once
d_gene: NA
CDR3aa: CASSARDSPNSPLHF
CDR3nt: TGTGCCAGCAGTGCCCGGGACTCCCCTAATTCACCCCTCCACTTT

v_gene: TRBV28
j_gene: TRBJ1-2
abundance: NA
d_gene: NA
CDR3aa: CASSLLSPYGYTF
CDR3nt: TGTGCCAGCAGTTTACTGAGCCCTTATGGCTACACCTTC

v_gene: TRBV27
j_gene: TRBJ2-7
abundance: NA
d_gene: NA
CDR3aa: CASSLKIASAYEQYF
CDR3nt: TGTGCCAGCAGTTTAAAGATAGCATCGGCATACGAGCAGTACTTC

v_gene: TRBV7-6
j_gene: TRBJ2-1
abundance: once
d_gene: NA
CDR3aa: CASSSTGSRRRDEQFF
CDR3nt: TGTGCCAGCAGCTCCACGGGTAGCAGACGTCGGGATGAGCAGTTCTTC

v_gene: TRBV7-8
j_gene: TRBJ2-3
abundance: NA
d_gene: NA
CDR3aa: CASSLGVTTLSTDTQYF
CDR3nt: TGTGCCAGCAGCTTAGGGGTGACGACCCTTAGCACAGATACGCAGTATTTT

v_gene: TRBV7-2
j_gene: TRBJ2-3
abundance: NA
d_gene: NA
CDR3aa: CASSLLADTQYF
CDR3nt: TGTGCCAGCAGCTTGCTAGCGGATACGCAGTATTTT

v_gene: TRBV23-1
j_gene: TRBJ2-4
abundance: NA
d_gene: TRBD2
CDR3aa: CASSQSMAGDHIQYF
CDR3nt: TGCGCCAGCAGTCAAAGTATGGCGGGAGATCACATTCAGTACTTC

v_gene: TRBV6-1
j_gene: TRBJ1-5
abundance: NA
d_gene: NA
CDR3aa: CASSEGRVDNQPQHF
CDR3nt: TGTGCCAGCAGTGAAGGGAGGGTTGACAATCAGCCCCAGCATTTT

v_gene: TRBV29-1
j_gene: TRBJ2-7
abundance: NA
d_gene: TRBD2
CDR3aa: CSVRVASGSNYEQYF
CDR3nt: TGCAGCGTTAGGGTGGCTAGCGGGAGTAATTACGAGCAGTACTTC

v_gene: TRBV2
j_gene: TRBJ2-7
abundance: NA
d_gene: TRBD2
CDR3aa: CASSGPGTSGNNEQYF
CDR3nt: TGTGCCAGCAGTGGGCCCGGGACTAGCGGGAACAACGAGCAGTACTTC

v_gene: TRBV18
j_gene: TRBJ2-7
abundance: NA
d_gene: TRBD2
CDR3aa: CASSPRTGTSGRYEQYF
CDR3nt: TGTGCCAGCTCACCCAGAACCGGGACTAGCGGGAGGTACGAGCAGTACTTC

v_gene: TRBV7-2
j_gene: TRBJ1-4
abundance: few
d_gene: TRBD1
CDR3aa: CASSQQGQDYEKLFF
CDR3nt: TGTGCCAGCAGCCAACAAGGACAGGATTATGAAAAACTGTTTTTT